This TCR beta chain was sequenced for a study of OX40 agonist ivuxolimab in advanced cancers. Study-wide background: Patients were under 90% male with ages roughly 23 to 79, mean about 54.

The assay was immunoSEQ multiplex PCR, and TCRdb's table has in-frame clones only and misses some. The sample records 50,000 to 85,000 clones, under 85% being singletons. Overall study findings and caveats: Among the nonresponders, some also had low normalized T-cell clonal expansion. Specificity for antigen went undetermined in the expanded peripheral T cells. Averaged across samples, CD8+ T cells carried more expanded clones than CD4+ did.

With respect to this clone: What it recognizes is unknown.

Germline CDR1 and CDR2: SGHTA and FQGNSA. There are 13 residues in the CDR3. V gave up 5 bases and J gave up 3 bases, with 11 bases separating them. The TCR originated in an adult with an advanced solid tumor such as melanoma, head and neck, liver or kidney cancer. V and J are TRBV7-2 and TRBJ2-7; D is unclear. Specimen: CD4+ or CD8+ T cells sorted from blood, collected in a trial of the OX40 agonist ivuxolimab. The DNA of the CDR3 is TGTGCCAGCAGCGAGAGTTGGGTCTACGAGCAGTACTTC. Amino acid sequence: CASSESWVYEQYF. Looking up the rest from reference TRBV7-2 and TRBJ2-7 gives the full variable domain: GAGVSQSPSNKVTEKGKDVELRCDPISGHTALYWYRQSLGQGLEFLIYFQGNSAPDKSGLPSDRFSAERTGGSVSTLTIQRTQQEDSAVYLCASSESWVYEQYFGPGTRLTVT.